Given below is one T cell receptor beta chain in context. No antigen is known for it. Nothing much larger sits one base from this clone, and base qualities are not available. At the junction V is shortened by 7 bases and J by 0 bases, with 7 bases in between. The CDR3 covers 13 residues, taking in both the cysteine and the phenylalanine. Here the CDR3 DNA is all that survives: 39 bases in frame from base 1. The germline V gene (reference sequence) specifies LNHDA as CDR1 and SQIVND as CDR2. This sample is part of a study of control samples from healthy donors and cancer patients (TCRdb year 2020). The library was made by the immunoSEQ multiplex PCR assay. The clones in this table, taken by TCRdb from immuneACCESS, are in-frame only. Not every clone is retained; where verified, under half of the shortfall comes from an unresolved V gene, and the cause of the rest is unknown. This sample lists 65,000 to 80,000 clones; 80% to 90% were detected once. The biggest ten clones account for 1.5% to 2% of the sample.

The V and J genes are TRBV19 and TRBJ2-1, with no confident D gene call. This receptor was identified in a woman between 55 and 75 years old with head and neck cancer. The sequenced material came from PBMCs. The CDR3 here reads CASTPGSYNEQFF. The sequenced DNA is TGTGCCAGTACCCCGGGCTCCTACAATGAGCAGTTCTTC.